This TCR beta chain was identified during a study of T-cell reconstitution after alpha-beta-depleted transplantation in children. During its preparation, the TCRbeta library received unique molecular identifiers. TCRdb redid the calling of the PCR reads with MiXCR, one entry per CDR3 protein. The sample gives roughly 590,000 distinct CDR3 sequences, approximately 15% of which show up once; 1.1% is in the top ten. Ten or more counts support this clonotype. The CDR3 is 15 amino acids. Germline V gene data show CDR1 as DFQATT and CDR2 as SNEGSKA (reference sequence). V lost 0 bases, J lost 5 bases, and 16 bases lay in between.

Sample: PBMCs from the stem cell graft donor, taken from the stem cell graft. J is TRBJ1-1 and V is TRBV20-1, with a tentative D call TRBD1 (5 bases). This TCR derives from a human donor who donated a stem cell graft to a child with acute myeloid leukemia. The CDR3: CSAREGRQGSTEAFF. The CDR3 DNA follows: TGCAGTGCTAGAGAAGGTCGGCAGGGAAGTACTGAAGCTTTCTTT.